This T cell receptor (beta chain) was sequenced in a study of shared clonotypes between healthy human individuals. Source study methods: ImmunoSEQ sequences covered only the junction and lacked quality scores; filtering therefore differed. Sequenced by immunoSEQ multiplex PCR; TCRdb stores in-frame clones only, minus some. The V and J calls and clone size come from that table; D and trimming were worked out from the DNA. Of approximately 500,000 clones in the sample, less than 85% are singletons; the top ten hold over 10%. This sequence was found in a woman aged 40 to 50 in good health. Some clones in this sample may be carry-over from other donors' samples. The sequencing input was PBMCs.

CDR3 DNA sequence: TGTGCCAGCAGCTTAACGGGGAACGATCAGCCCCAGCATTTT. Amino acid sequence: CASSLTGNDQPQHF. The chain is built from TRBV7-9 and TRBJ1-5, with unresolved D. CDR3 size: 14 residues. Germline CDR1 is SEHNR and CDR2 is FQNEAQ (reference sequence). V lost 2 bases and J lost 5, with 10 bases in between.